The 8 T cell receptor beta chains presented below share a single source sample, sequenced in a study of T cells in Graves' hyperthyroidism and ophthalmopathy. Researchers took RNA transcripts and amplified the TCR beta CDR3 regions from them. Primed by the HTBI set, a first-round RT-PCR was run on the TCR CDR3. MiXCR, applied by TCRdb to the multiplex PCR reads, yields one record per CDR3 protein. Among around 500,000 distinct CDR3 sequences listed, about 16% were seen once. Sequencing was performed on blood. These receptors originate from a woman younger than 45 with Graves' ophthalmopathy.

This clonotype showed up many times. V usage is TRBV5-6 and J usage is TRBJ1-5; D is perhaps TRBD1 (6 bases). V gave up 0 bases and J gave up 6 bases, with 10 bases separating them. From germline, CDR1 is SGHDT and CDR2 YYEEEE. This CDR3 comprises 14 residues. The CDR3, as DNA: TGTGCCAGCAGCTTGGCAGGGGATAGTCAGCCCCAGCATTTT. It is translated as CASSLAGDSQPQHF.

The chain couples TRBV6-2 or TRBV6-3 to TRBJ2-1; D possibly corresponds to TRBD2 (6 bases). The CDR3 has 12 amino acids. The V and J ends lost 3 bases and 10 bases respectively, with 10 bases between them. Germline V gene data show CDR1 as MNHEY and CDR2 as SVGEGT. The CDR3 loop reads CASSYIAGEQFF. The CDR3 DNA reads TGTGCCAGCAGTTATATTGCGGGAGAGCAGTTCTTC.

This clonotype occurred a few times. The gene calls are TRBV7-2 and TRBJ2-3; a weak D match, TRBD1 (5 bases). The CDR3 runs to 13 residues. Germline CDR1 is SGHTA and CDR2 is FQGNSA. CDR3 amino acids: CAWGQPSTDTQYF. The CDR3 DNA reads TGTGCTTGGGGCCAGCCTAGCACAGATACGCAGTATTTT.

This chain joins TRBV7-9 and TRBJ1-2; weak D call: TRBD1 (5 bases). This CDR3 region has 15 residues. Germline CDR1 reads SEHNR; CDR2 reads FQNEAQ (reference sequence). Deletions cut 3 bases from V and 4 bases from J, with 15 bases between. This CDR3 reads CASSFPQGTVYGYTF. CDR3 in DNA: TGTGCCAGCAGCTTCCCACAAGGGACCGTCTATGGCTACACCTTC.

This clonotype was found many times. The CDR3 protein is CASSSFRGDTEAFF. As DNA, the CDR3 is TGTGCCAGCAGTTCTTTCAGGGGAGACACTGAAGCTTTCTTT. V is TRBV28 and J is TRBJ1-1; maybe TRBD1 (6 bases). Trimming removed 4 bases from V and 3 bases from J, with 12 bases in between. Germline-derived CDR1 and CDR2 are MDHEN and SYDVKM. This CDR3 has 14 residues.

This clonotype showed up just a few times. The V gene is TRBV9, the J gene TRBJ2-1, with D possibly matching TRBD1 (5 bases). This CDR3 is 11 amino acids long. Germline lookup yields CDR1 SGDLS and CDR2 YYNGEE. V was clipped by 6 bases and J by 14 bases, with 15 bases between them. The CDR3 DNA follows: TGTGCCAGCACCCAGGGCAGGCCGGAGTTCTTC. This encodes CASTQGRPEFF.

This clonotype came up many times. The CDR3 protein is CASSPVHPGDTIYF. Here the CDR3 DNA reads TGTGCCAGCAGCCCCGTTCACCCCGGGGACACCATATATTTT. V usage is TRBV11-2 and J usage is TRBJ1-3, with D hard to call. Germline-derived CDR1 and CDR2 are SGHAT and FQNNGV. The length of the CDR3 is 14 residues. Trimming left V 5 bases short and J 8 bases short, with 16 bases between.

This clonotype came up once. A much larger clone lies one base from this, so it may be a read error. The chain employs TRBV6-2 or TRBV6-3 and TRBJ2-2; 8 bases are shared with TRBD2. The germline gives CDR1 MNHEY, CDR2 SVGEGT. There are 18 residues in the CDR3. The CDR3 DNA reads TGTGCCAGCATGAGTCCCTTAGCGGGGTCCGCGAACACCGGGGGGCTGTTTTTT. Translation: CASMSPLAGSANTGGLFF.